Below, 18 T cell receptor beta chains from the same sample are listed, as sequenced in a study of post-analysis software for immune sequencing data. Study observations and caveats: Patients carried 4 or 5 TRBV segments more frequently than controls did, and TRBV5-6, TRBV5-1 and TRBV20-1 were among them.

Prepared libraries of TCR beta cDNA carried unique molecular identifiers. Using its own MiXCR run on the PCR reads, TCRdb lists one record per CDR3 protein. The data show fewer than 850,000 distinct CDR3 sequences, approximately 30% seen once. For these TCRs, the target antigens are not known. Sequencing was performed on blood. The receptors derive from a girl aged 10-17 years with multiple sclerosis.

This clonotype was counted a few times. The CDR3: CASSGDYRGRNEQFF. The CDR3 region has the DNA TGTGCCAGCAGCGGAGATTACAGGGGGCGGAATGAGCAGTTCTTC. The V call is TRBV7-9, the J call TRBJ2-1, with TRBD1 matching 9 bases. Trimming took 5 bases from V and 7 from J; bases not matched to a gene: 9. This CDR3 contains 15 residues. Germline V lookup: CDR1 SEHNR, CDR2 FQNEAQ (reference sequence). The whole variable domain, filled in from reference TRBV7-9 and TRBJ2-1, reads DTGVSQNPRHKITKRGQNVTFRCDPISEHNRLYWYRQTLGQGPEFLTYFQNEAQLEKSRLLSDRFSAERPKGSFSTLEIQRTEQGDSAMYLCASSGDYRGRNEQFFGPGTRLTVL.

This clonotype was seen a few times. The J gene is TRBJ2-3, the V gene TRBV20-1; D gene uncertain. CDR3 length: 11 amino acids. The ends were cut back, 4 bases at V and 0 bases at J, with 2 bases in the middle. Germline V gives CDR1 DFQATT, CDR2 SNEGSKA (reference sequence). The CDR3 is CSAKSTDTQYF. The DNA of the CDR3 is TGCAGTGCTAAGAGCACAGATACGCAGTATTTT.

The V call is TRBV4-1, the J call TRBJ1-4; D remains ambiguous. The V and J ends lost 5 bases and 5 bases respectively, with 15 bases between them. The CDR3 is made up of 15 amino acids. Germline CDR1 MGHRA, CDR2 YSYEKL. The CDR3 nucleotides read TGCGCCAGCAGCTTCCCGGCGGAGACGAATGAAAAACTGTTTTTT. It specifies CASSFPAETNEKLFF.

This clonotype has ten or more counts. The chain joins TRBV6-6 to TRBJ2-7; 9 bases are shared with TRBD2. Germline trimming cut 0 bases from V and 3 bases from J; bases unmatched to any gene: 6. The V gene's germline CDR1 is MNHNY and CDR2 SVGAGI (reference sequence). This CDR3 spans 16 amino acids. CDR3 coding DNA: TGTGCCAGCAGTTACTCCGGGGGGACTAGCAGCTACGAGCAGTACTTC. Protein sequence: CASSYSGGTSSYEQYF.

The V call is TRBV6-6, the J call TRBJ2-5; no firm D call. Germline V gene sequence: CDR1 MNHNY, CDR2 SVGAGI (reference sequence). V lost 6 bases to trimming and J lost 5 bases, with 13 bases between them. CDR3 length equals 13 residues. CDR3 sequence (DNA): TGTGCCAGCAGACCCCTGGTGGGCGAGACCCAGTACTTC. Translation gives CASRPLVGETQYF.

This chain links TRBV20-1 with TRBJ1-5; D gene unclear. V shed 3 bases and J shed 0 bases, with 18 bases lying between them. This CDR3 has 17 amino acids. CDR1 DFQATT and CDR2 SNEGSKA come from the germline V gene (reference sequence). CDR3 protein: CSARALQAPDSNQPQHF. DNA for the CDR3: TGCAGTGCTAGGGCTTTACAAGCGCCTGATAGCAATCAGCCCCAGCATTTT.

The chain links TRBV11-2 to TRBJ2-7; the match to TRBD1 covers 10 bases. Unmatched junction bases numbered 11, after V lost 8 bases and J lost 1 base. Germline CDR1 reads SGHAT; CDR2 reads FQNNGV. This CDR3 contains 16 residues. CDR3 protein: CASLRAPGQGSYEQYF. CDR3 in DNA: TGTGCCAGCCTTCGCGCGCCGGGACAGGGGTCCTACGAGCAGTACTTC. The whole variable domain, filled in from reference TRBV11-2 and TRBJ2-7, reads EAGVAQSPRYKIIEKRQSVAFWCNPISGHATLYWYQQILGQGPKLLIQFQNNGVVDDSQLPKDRFSAERLKGVDSTLKIQPAKLEDSAVYLCASLRAPGQGSYEQYFGPGTRLTVT.

This clonotype showed up just a few times. V gene TRBV20-1 combines with J gene TRBJ2-3, with a weak D call TRBD2 (7 bases). The V and J ends lost 5 bases and 4 bases respectively, with 22 bases between them. The germline V gene encodes CDR1 DFQATT and CDR2 SNEGSKA (reference sequence). The CDR3 totals 16 residues. Written as DNA, the CDR3 is TGCAGTGCTGGAGGGGGAGGGAGTGTAACTCCAGATACGCAGTATTTT. Translated: CSAGGGGSVTPDTQYF.

The gene calls are TRBV7-9 and TRBJ1-4, with no clear D. This CDR3 has 14 residues. The germline V gene encodes CDR1 SEHNR and CDR2 FQNEAQ (reference sequence). Trimming pared 5 bases from V and 3 bases from J, leaving 10 bases between. The CDR3 coding sequence is TGTGCCAGCAGCCCCCCGGTTTCTAATGAAAAACTGTTTTTT. It translates to CASSPPVSNEKLFF.

V usage is TRBV5-1 and J usage is TRBJ1-2; possible D gene TRBD1, 5 bases. CDR1 is SGHRS, CDR2 YFSETQ, per germline. Between the trimmed V and J ends, which lost 4 bases and 7 bases, there was a span of 14 bases. The CDR3 totals 13 residues. The CDR3 region is CASSGGGKGGYTF. The CDR3 coding sequence is TGCGCCAGCAGCGGTGGGGGAAAAGGTGGCTACACCTTC.

This clonotype was seen a few times. V and J are TRBV11-2 and TRBJ2-3, with 7 bases fitting TRBD2. This CDR3 comprises 14 residues. With V trimmed by 5 bases and J by 0 bases, 2 bases remained unmatched. Germline V gives CDR1 SGHAT, CDR2 FQNNGV. This CDR3 is CASSRAGSTDTQYF. CDR3 DNA: TGTGCCAGCAGCAGAGCGGGGAGCACAGATACGCAGTATTTT.

The DNA of the CDR3 is TGTGCCAGCAGCTTGACCCGGGACAACCAAGGGAATTCACCCCTCCACTTT. Amino acid sequence: CASSLTRDNQGNSPLHF. The chain has TRBV7-2 and TRBJ1-6; tentatively, D is TRBD1 (6 bases). Between the trimmed V and J ends, which lost 3 bases and 7 bases, there was a span of 19 bases. The CDR3 has 17 amino acids. CDR1 SGHTA and CDR2 FQGNSA come from the germline V gene.

V usage is TRBV3-1 and J usage is TRBJ1-1; D is possibly TRBD1 (6 bases). The germline V and J ends were trimmed by 4 bases and 4 bases, with 19 bases remaining between them. This CDR3 has 16 amino acids. In germline, CDR1 is LGHDT, CDR2 YNNKEL (reference sequence). The CDR3 nucleotides read TGTGCCAGCAGCCCCAGTCGGGGGGGCCGGGGCACTGAAGCTTTCTTT. Its translation: CASSPSRGGRGTEAFF.

The rearrangement uses TRBV7-9 and TRBJ2-7; D is ambiguous. From germline, CDR1 is SEHNR and CDR2 FQNEAQ (reference sequence). Trimming shortened V by 3 bases and J by 3 bases, and 15 bases separated the two germline ends. CDR3 length: 15 amino acids. CDR3 coding DNA: TGTGCCAGCAGCTTTTTCGTTTCGGAAGGCTACGAGCAGTACTTC. Translation: CASSFFVSEGYEQYF.

This clonotype turned up a few times. This rearrangement joins TRBV10-3 to TRBJ2-1; D is undetermined. The V and J ends lost 0 bases and 0 bases respectively, with 9 bases between them. This CDR3 comprises 16 residues. Germline lookup yields CDR1 ENHRY and CDR2 SYGVKD. For the CDR3, the DNA is TGTGCCATCAGTGAGTCGAGGCCCATCTCCTACAATGAGCAGTTCTTC. Residues: CAISESRPISYNEQFF.

The chain carries TRBV5-1 and TRBJ2-1; D remains ambiguous. V lost 7 bases and J 0 bases, leaving 5 bases between the germline ends. The CDR3 contains 12 residues. CDR1 and CDR2 from the germline V gene are SGHRS and YFSETQ. The CDR3 region is CASQISYNEQFF. CDR3 sequence (DNA): TGCGCCAGCCAGATCTCCTACAATGAGCAGTTCTTC. The variable domain in full, with the rest retrieved from reference TRBV5-1 and TRBJ2-1, is KAGVTQTPRYLIKTRGQQVTLSCSPISGHRSVSWYQQTPGQGLQFLFEYFSETQRNKGNFPGRFSGRQFSNSRSEMNVSTLELGDSALYLCASQISYNEQFFGPGTRLTVL.

CDR3 loop: CASSSLRGDEKLFF. The CDR3 nucleotides are TGCGCCAGCAGCTCCCTCAGGGGGGATGAAAAACTGTTTTTT. The chain recombines TRBV5-1 with TRBJ1-4; 7 bases map to TRBD1. J lost 6 bases, V lost 3 bases, and 5 bases had no gene match. The CDR3 consists of 14 residues. Germline V gene data show CDR1 as SGHRS and CDR2 as YFSETQ.

This clonotype was counted a few times. The chain uses TRBV15 and TRBJ2-1, with TRBD1 matching over 7 bases. Germline V gives CDR1 LNHNV, CDR2 YYDKDF (reference sequence). The CDR3 length is 18 residues. J was trimmed by 2 bases and V by 3 bases; bases with no gene match: 13. The CDR3 region has the DNA TGTGCCACCAGCAGGGATAAGGGCAGAGGGGGCCCCTACAATGAGCAGTTCTTC. It translates to CATSRDKGRGGPYNEQFF. Full variable domain (outside the CDR3, taken from reference TRBV15 and TRBJ2-1): DAMVIQNPRYQVTQFGKPVTLSCSQTLNHNVMYWYQQKSSQAPKLLFHYYDKDFNNEADTPDNFQSRRPNTSFCFLDIRSPGLGDTAMYLCATSRDKGRGGPYNEQFFGPGTRLTVL.